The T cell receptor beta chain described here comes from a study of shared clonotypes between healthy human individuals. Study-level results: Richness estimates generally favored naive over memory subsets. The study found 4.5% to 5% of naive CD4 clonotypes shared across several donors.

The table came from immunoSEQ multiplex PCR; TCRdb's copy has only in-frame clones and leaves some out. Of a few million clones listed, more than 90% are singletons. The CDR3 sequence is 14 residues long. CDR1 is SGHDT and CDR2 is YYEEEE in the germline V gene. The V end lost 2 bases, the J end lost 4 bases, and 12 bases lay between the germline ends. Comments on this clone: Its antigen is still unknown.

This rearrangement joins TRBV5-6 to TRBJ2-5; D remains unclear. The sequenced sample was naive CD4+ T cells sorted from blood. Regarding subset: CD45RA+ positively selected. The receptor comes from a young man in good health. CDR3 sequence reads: CASSFWMSAETQYF. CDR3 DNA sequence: TGTGCCAGCAGCTTTTGGATGTCAGCAGAGACCCAGTACTTC.